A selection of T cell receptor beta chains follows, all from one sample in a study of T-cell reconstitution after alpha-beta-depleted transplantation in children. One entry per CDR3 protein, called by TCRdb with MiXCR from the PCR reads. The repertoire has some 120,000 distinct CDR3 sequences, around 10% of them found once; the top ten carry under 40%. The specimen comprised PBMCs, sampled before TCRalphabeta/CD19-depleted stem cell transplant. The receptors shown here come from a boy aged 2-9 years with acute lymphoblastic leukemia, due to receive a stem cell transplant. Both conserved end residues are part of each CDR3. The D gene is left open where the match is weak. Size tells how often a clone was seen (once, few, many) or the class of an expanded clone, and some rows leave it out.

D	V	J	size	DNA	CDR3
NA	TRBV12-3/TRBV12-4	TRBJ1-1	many	TGTGCCAGCAGTCTCGGGCTGGCGCACACTGAAGCTTTCTTT	CASSLGLAHTEAFF
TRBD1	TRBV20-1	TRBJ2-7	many	TGCAGTGCTAGGGGACAGGGATACGAGCAGTACTTC	CSARGQGYEQYF
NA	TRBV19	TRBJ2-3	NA	TGTGCCAGCAATAGCTGGTTATCCACAGATACGCAGTATTTT	CASNSWLSTDTQYF
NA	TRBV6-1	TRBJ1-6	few	TGTGCCAGCAGCCTCTCTTGGGGGTCAAGTAATTCACCCCTCCACTTT	CASSLSWGSSNSPLHF
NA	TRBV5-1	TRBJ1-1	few	TGCGCCAGCAGCCCCGGGGGGGGGGACACTGAAGCTTTCTTT	CASSPGGGDTEAFF
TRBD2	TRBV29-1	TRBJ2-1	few	TGCAGCGTCCTAGCGGGGAACAATGAGCAGTTCTTC	CSVLAGNNEQFF
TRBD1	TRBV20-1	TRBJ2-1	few	TGCAGTGCTAGAGAGGGCAGGGGGATACAACATGAGCAGTTCTTC	CSAREGRGIQHEQFF
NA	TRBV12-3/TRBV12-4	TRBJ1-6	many	TGTGCCAGCAGTCCCCAGGGTTACTCACCCCTCCACTTT	CASSPQGYSPLHF
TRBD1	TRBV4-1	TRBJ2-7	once	TGCGCCAGCAGCCAGGAGGGACAGGGAAACTACGAGCAGTACTTC	CASSQEGQGNYEQYF
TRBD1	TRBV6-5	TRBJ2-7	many	TGTGCCAGCAGTTACTCGGGGACAGGGGGGTACGAGCAGTACTTC	CASSYSGTGGYEQYF
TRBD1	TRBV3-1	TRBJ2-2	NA	TGTGCCACCAGCCAAATGGCCGGGACAGGGGGCACCGGGGAGCTGTTTTTT	CATSQMAGTGGTGELFF
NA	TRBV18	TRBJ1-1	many	TGTGCCAGCTCGCCTACAGGCAACACTGAAGCTTTCTTT	CASSPTGNTEAFF
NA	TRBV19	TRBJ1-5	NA	TGTGCCAGTAGTATAGATCCTGGGGGTTGGCAGCCCCAGCATTTT	CASSIDPGGWQPQHF
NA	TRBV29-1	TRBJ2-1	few	TGCAGCGTTGAAAGGGGGGCTGGGGGGTACAATGAGCAGTTCTTC	CSVERGAGGYNEQFF
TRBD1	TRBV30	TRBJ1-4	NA	TGTGCCTGCAGGGGGGCCGGAGAAAAACTGTTTTTT	CACRGAGEKLFF
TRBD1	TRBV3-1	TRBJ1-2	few	TGTGCCAGCTACAGGGGGCAATCGGGTGGCTACACCTTC	CASYRGQSGGYTF
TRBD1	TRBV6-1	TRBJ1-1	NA	TGTGCCAGCAGTCGCGACAGGGAGAGTGAAGCTTTCTTT	CASSRDRESEAFF
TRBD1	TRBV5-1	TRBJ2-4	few	TGCGCCAGCAGCTTGGGAACCGGGACAGGGTTAAACATTCAGTACTTC	CASSLGTGTGLNIQYF
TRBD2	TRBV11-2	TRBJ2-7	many	TGTGCCAGCAGCGCCGGGACTATTATGAACGAGCAGTACTTC	CASSAGTIMNEQYF
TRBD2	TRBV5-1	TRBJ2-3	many	TGCGCCAGCAGCCGATCGTTTCAGGGGGAGACTAGCGGCAAAACAGATACGCAGTATTTT	CASSRSFQGETSGKTDTQYF
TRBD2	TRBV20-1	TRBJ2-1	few	TGCAGTGCTGAGAGAGCGGGAGTTACCGATGAGCAGTTCTTC	CSAERAGVTDEQFF
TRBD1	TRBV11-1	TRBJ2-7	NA	TGTGCCAGCAGCTTCGGACAGGGTTTGTACGAGCAGTACTTC	CASSFGQGLYEQYF
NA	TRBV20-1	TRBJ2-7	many	TGCAGTGCTCCTTTGACCCGAGGGTCCGAGCAGTACTTC	CSAPLTRGSEQYF
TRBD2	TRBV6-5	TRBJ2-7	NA	TGTGCCAGCAGTTACGCGACTAGCGGCGTGTCAACCTACGAGCAGTACTTC	CASSYATSGVSTYEQYF
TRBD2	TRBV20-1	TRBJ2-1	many	TGCAGTGCTAGAGATCTAGCGGGAGGGTTCAATGAGCAGTTCTTC	CSARDLAGGFNEQFF
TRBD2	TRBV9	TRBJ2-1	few	TGTGCCAGCAGCGCGACAGCGGGAACCCTTTACAATGAGCAGTTCTTC	CASSATAGTLYNEQFF
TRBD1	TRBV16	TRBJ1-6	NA	TGTGCCAGCAGCCAATTCAGAACAGGGGCCTATAATTCACCCCTCCACTTT	CASSQFRTGAYNSPLHF
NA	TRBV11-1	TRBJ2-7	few	TGTGCCAGCAGGGCTACTAGTCACTACGAGCAGTACTTC	CASRATSHYEQYF
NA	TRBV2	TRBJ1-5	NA	TGTGCCAGCAGTGAAGGACAGGAGTTCTGGCCCCAGCATTTT	CASSEGQEFWPQHF
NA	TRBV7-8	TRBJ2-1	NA	TGTGCCAGCAGCTTAGGGGCTAGTTTGGGTGAGCAGTTCTTC	CASSLGASLGEQFF
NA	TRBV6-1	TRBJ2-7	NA	TGTGCCAGCAGTGAATGGGACGGGAGTCCCGAGCAGTACTTC	CASSEWDGSPEQYF
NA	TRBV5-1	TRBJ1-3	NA	TGCGCCAGCAGCAAAAAGACAGGCGCTGGAAACACCATATATTTT	CASSKKTGAGNTIYF
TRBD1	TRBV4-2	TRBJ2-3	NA	TGTGCCAGCAGCCAGGACAGGGGAGATACGCAGTATTTT	CASSQDRGDTQYF
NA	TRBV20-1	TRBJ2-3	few	TGCAGTGCTAGAGATCTCTACAAGGTCCCCACAGATACGCAGTATTTT	CSARDLYKVPTDTQYF
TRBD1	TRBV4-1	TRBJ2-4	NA	TGCGCCAGCAGCCGGGACAGGGGTACCAAAAACATTCAGTACTTC	CASSRDRGTKNIQYF
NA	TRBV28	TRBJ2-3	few	TGTGCCAGCCGGGCCGGTGGTGGCACAGATACGCAGTATTTT	CASRAGGGTDTQYF
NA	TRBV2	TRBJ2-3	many	TGTGCCAGCAGGGCTAGCTCAGATACGCAGTATTTT	CASRASSDTQYF
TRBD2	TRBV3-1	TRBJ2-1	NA	TGTGCCAGCAGCCAAGGGGAGCTAGCGGGATCGGACCCTGAGCAGTTCTTC	CASSQGELAGSDPEQFF
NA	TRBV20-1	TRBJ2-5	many	TGCAGTGCTACCGACGGACGCCAACTGAGGGAGACCCAGTACTTC	CSATDGRQLRETQYF
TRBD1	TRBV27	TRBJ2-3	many	TGTGCCAGCAGTTTCCTGGGACAGGGGGCAGATACGCAGTATTTT	CASSFLGQGADTQYF
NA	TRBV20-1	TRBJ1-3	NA	TGCAGTGCTCTCCGGAGCTCTGGAAACACCATATATTTT	CSALRSSGNTIYF
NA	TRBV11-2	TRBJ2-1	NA	TGTGCCAGCAGCTTTTTCTGGGAGTCCTACAATGAGCAGTTCTTC	CASSFFWESYNEQFF
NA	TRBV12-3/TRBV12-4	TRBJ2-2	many	TGTGCCAGCAGTTTATCGGGAGTGGACACCGGGGAGCTGTTTTTT	CASSLSGVDTGELFF
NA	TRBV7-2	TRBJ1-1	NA	TGTGCCAGCAGCTTAGAGACGGGGAGGACTGAAGCTTTCTTT	CASSLETGRTEAFF
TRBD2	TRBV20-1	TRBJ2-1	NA	TGCAGTGCGACCCTGGGACTAGCGAGATCCTACAATGAGCAGTTCTTC	CSATLGLARSYNEQFF
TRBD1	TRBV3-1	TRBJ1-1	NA	TGTGCCAGCAGCCAAATGACAGGGGGTACTGAAGCTTTCTTT	CASSQMTGGTEAFF